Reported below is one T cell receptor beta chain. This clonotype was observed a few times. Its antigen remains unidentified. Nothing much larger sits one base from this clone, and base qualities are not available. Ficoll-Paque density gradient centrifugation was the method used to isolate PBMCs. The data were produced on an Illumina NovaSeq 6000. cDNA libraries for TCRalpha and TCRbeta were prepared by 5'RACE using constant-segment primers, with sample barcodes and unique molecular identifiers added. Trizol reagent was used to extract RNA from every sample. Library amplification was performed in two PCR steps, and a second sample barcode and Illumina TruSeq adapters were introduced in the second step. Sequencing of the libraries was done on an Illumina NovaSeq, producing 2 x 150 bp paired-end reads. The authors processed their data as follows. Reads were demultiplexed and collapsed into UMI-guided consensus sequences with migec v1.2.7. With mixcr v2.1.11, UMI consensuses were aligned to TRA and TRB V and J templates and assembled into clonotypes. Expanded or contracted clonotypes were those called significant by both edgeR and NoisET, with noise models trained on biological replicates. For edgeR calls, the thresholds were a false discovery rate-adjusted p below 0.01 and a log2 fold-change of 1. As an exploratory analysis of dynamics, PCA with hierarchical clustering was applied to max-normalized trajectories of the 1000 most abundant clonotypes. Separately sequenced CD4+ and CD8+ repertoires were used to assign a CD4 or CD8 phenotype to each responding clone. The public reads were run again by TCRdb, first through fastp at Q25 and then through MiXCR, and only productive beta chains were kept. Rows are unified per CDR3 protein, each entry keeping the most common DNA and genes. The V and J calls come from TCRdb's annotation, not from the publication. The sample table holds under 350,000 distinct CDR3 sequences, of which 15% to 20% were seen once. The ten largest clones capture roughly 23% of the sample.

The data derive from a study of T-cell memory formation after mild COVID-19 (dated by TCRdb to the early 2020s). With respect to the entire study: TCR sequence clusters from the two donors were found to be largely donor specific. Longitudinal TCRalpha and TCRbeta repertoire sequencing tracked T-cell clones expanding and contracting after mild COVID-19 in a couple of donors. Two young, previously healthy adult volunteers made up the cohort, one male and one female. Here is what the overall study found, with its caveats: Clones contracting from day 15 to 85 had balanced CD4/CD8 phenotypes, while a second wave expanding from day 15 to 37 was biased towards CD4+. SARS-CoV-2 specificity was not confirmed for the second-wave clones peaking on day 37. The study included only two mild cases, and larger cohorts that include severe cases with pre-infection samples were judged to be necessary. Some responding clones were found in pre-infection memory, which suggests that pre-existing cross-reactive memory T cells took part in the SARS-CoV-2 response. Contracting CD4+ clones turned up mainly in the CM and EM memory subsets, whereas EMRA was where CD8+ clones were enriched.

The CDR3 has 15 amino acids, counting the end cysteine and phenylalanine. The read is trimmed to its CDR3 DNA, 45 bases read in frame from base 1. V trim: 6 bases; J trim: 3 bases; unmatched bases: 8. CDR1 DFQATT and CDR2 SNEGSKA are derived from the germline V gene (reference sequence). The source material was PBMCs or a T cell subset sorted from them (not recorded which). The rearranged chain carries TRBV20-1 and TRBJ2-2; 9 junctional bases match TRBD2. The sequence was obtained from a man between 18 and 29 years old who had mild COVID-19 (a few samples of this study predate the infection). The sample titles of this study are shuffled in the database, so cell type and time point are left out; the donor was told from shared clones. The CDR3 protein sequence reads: CSASERGAYTGELFF. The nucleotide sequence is TGCAGTGCATCAGAGCGGGGGGCATACACCGGGGAGCTGTTTTTT.